This T cell receptor beta chain came from a study of T cell repertoires in cytomegalovirus infection. On the study more broadly: CMV epitopes, recently identified HLA-C-restricted and well-studied HLA-B-restricted, were used. Shared public TCR beta signatures pointed to both CMV infection and a matching HLA type.

General study points: Clonotypes of TCR beta that were HLA-C-restricted and CMV-specific dominated the ex vivo response. Carriers of CMV plus the relevant HLA were identified by cumulative public TCR beta family frequency.

CDR1 is LNHDA and CDR2 is SQIVND in the germline V gene (reference sequence). V lost 7 bases and J lost 1, with 22 bases in between. This CDR3 is 17 amino acids long. TCRdb passed the reads through MiXCR, listing each CDR3 protein once. The data show under 850,000 distinct CDR3 sequences, roughly 30% seen once. About this clonotype itself: No antigen is known for it.

The sequence was collected from a human donor in good health (CMV status not recorded). Some clones in this sample may be carry-over from other donors' samples. The specimen was cultured PBMCs, collected from culture after CMV antigen stimulation. V gene TRBV19 combines with J gene TRBJ1-2; the D gene is possibly TRBD1 (5 bases). The CDR3 loop is CASIRKTGRNFNYGYTF. The CDR3 bases are TGTGCCAGTATACGCAAGACGGGACGCAACTTTAACTATGGCTACACCTTC.